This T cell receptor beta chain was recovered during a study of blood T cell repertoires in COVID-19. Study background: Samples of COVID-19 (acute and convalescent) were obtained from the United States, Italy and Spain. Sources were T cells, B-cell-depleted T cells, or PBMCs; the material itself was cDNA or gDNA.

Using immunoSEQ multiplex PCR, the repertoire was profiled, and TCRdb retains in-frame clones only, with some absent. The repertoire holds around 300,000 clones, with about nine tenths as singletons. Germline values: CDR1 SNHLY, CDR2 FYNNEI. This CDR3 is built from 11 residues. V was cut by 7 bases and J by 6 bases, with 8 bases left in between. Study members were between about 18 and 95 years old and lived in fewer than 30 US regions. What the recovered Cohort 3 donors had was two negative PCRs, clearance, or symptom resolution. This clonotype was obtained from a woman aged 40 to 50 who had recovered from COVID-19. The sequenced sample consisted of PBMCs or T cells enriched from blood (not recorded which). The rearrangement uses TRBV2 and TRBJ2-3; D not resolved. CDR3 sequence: CASIYTDTQYF. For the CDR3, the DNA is TGTGCCAGCATTTACACGGATACGCAGTATTTT.